This TCR beta chain was sequenced during a study of blood T cell repertoires in COVID-19. Across the study: The origin of the acute and convalescent COVID-19 samples was the United States, Italy and Spain.

In the original analysis: Reference gene primer amplification gave estimated nucleated cell counts. Generated by immunoSEQ multiplex PCR, the TCRdb table keeps only in-frame clones and is missing some. V and J calls and clone size are as listed in that table; D and trimming were resolved from the DNA. The data contain about 110,000 clones, 60% to 85% of them singletons. The germline CDR1 and CDR2 sequences are MNHEY and SVGAGI. V trimming: 6 bases; J trimming: 1 base; junction bases outside the gene matches: 3. The CDR3 sequence is 14 residues long. Seattle participants joined during active infection and were tracked over time.

Sequenced: peripheral blood. This TCR was recovered from an elderly man with COVID-19, enrolled during active disease. This chain connects TRBV6-5 to TRBJ1-1; 9 positions agree with TRBD1. The CDR3 loop reads CASRLTGGNTEAFF. Here the CDR3 DNA reads TGTGCCAGCAGGTTGACAGGGGGGAACACTGAAGCTTTCTTT.